The clone carrying this T cell receptor (beta chain) was counted a single time. The data originate from a study of cytomegalovirus exposure and HLA in healthy donors. PCR employed 60 Vbeta and 13 Jbeta primers. Clones were read by immunoSEQ multiplex PCR, and TCRdb kept only the in-frame ones, dropping some. This table has 130,000 or so clones, approximately 77% appearing once. V dropped 5 bases and J dropped 0; count of bases not matched to a gene: 15. In germline, CDR1 is LNHDA, CDR2 SQIVND (reference sequence). The CDR3 consists of 19 residues. The sequenced sample was PBMCs. This chain connects TRBV19 to TRBJ1-5; 8 bases are shared with TRBD1. The clonotype comes from a man between 18 and 29 years old in good health and CMV-seronegative. The CDR3 coding sequence is TGTGCCAGTAGTCCATGGGGGACAGGACATTCAGGTAGCAATCAGCCCCAGCATTTT. It codes for CASSPWGTGHSGSNQPQHF.